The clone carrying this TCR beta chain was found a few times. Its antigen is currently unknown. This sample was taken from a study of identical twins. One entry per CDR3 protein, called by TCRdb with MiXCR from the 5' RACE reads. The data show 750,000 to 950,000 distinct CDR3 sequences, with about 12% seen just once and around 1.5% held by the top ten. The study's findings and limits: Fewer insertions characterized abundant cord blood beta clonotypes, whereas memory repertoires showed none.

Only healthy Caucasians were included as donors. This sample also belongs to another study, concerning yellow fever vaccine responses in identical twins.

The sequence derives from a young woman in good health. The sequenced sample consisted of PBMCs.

The CDR3 reads CASSFLLRGEKLFF. CDR3 in DNA: TGTGCCAGCAGCTTTCTTCTGCGTGGTGAAAAACTGTTTTTT. J is TRBJ1-4 and V is TRBV7-9; no clear D gene. Germline values: CDR1 SEHNR, CDR2 FQNEAQ (reference sequence). This CDR3 is 14 amino acids long. Trimming took 3 bases from V and 7 from J, leaving 12 bases between them.